What follows are 8 T cell receptor beta chains derived from one specimen sequenced in a study of cytomegalovirus exposure and HLA in healthy donors. The PCR made use of 60 Vbeta and 13 Jbeta primers. The table came from immunoSEQ multiplex PCR; TCRdb's copy has only in-frame clones and leaves some out. In the table there are under 150,000 clones, approximately 80% of which are singletons. Input material: PBMCs. The source of these receptors is a male donor in good health and CMV-seronegative.

The chain combines TRBV29-1 with TRBJ2-1; possible D gene TRBD2, 6 bases. Per germline, CDR1 SQVTM and CDR2 ANQGSEA. Trimming took 7 bases from V and 2 from J, leaving 9 bases between them. There are 12 residues in the CDR3. The CDR3: CSGEVAYNEQFF. The CDR3 DNA sequence: TGCAGCGGGGAGGTGGCCTACAATGAGCAGTTCTTC.

The genes are TRBV5-4 and TRBJ1-5; 8 bases fit TRBD1. Losses at the gene ends were 0 bases for V and 10 bases for J; bases not matched to a gene: 9. This CDR3 has 15 residues. Germline-derived CDR1 and CDR2 are SGHNT and YYREEE (reference sequence). The DNA for the CDR3 is TGTGCCAGCAGCTTGGACAGGGGGAAACCCCTACCCCAGCATTTT. It specifies CASSLDRGKPLPQHF.

This clone was found a few times. The chain couples TRBV30 to TRBJ1-3; TRBD1 matches at 7 bases. Germline assignment: CDR1 GTSNPN and CDR2 SVGIG (reference sequence). Trimming took 5 bases from V and 0 from J; bases not matched to a gene: 7. The CDR3 is made up of 15 amino acids. DNA for the CDR3: TGTGCCTGGGGGTCGGGACAGCACTCTGGAAACACCATATATTTT. This codes for CAWGSGQHSGNTIYF. The variable domain in full, with the rest retrieved from reference TRBV30 and TRBJ1-3, is SQTIHQWPATLVQPVGSPLSLECTVEGTSNPNLYWYRQAAGRGLQLLFYSVGIGQISSEVPQNLSASRPQDRQFILSSKKLLLSDSGFYLCAWGSGQHSGNTIYFGEGSWLTVV.

The chain links TRBV28 to TRBJ2-7; 8 nucleotides line up with TRBD1. CDR3 length equals 16 residues. Germline V lookup: CDR1 MDHEN, CDR2 SYDVKM. The V gene end was trimmed by 2 bases and the J gene end by 9 bases; junction bases not matched to a gene: 15. The chain's CDR3 is CASSLRPRQGASGQYF. The CDR3, as DNA: TGTGCCAGCAGTTTAAGGCCCCGGCAGGGGGCGTCAGGGCAGTACTTC.

This clone turned up a few times. V usage is TRBV4-2 and J usage is TRBJ1-1; 9 nucleotides align to TRBD1. This CDR3 region has 14 residues. From germline, CDR1 is LGHNA and CDR2 YNFKEQ. V trimming: 1 base; J trimming: 4 bases; junction bases outside the gene matches: 1. The CDR3 protein is CASSQGDRVTEAFF. DNA for the CDR3: TGTGCCAGCAGCCAAGGGGACAGGGTCACTGAAGCTTTCTTT.

The CDR3 spells CASSAEIATNYGYTF. The CDR3 DNA sequence: TGTGCCAGCAGCGCCGAGATTGCTACTAACTATGGCTACACCTTC. The chain has TRBV9 and TRBJ1-2; D not certain. Trimming took 3 bases from V and 0 from J, leaving 12 bases between them. CDR3 length equals 15 residues. Germline CDR1 SGDLS, CDR2 YYNGEE.

The chain couples TRBV7-9 to TRBJ1-5; TRBD1 matches 10 bases. This CDR3 region has 15 residues. The J segment lost 3 bases and the V segment lost 4 bases, leaving 3 bases of the junction unmatched. The germline CDR1 and CDR2 sequences are SEHNR and FQNEAQ (reference sequence). The CDR3 DNA reads as TGTGCCAGCAGCTCGACAGGGGGCTTCAATCAGCCCCAGCATTTT. Residues: CASSSTGGFNQPQHF.

The V call is TRBV7-2, the J call TRBJ2-3; no reliable D call. The length of the CDR3 is 12 residues. V was trimmed by 4 bases and J by 5 bases, leaving 7 bases between them. Germline V gene lookup returns CDR1 SGHTA and CDR2 FQGNSA. The CDR3 DNA follows: TGTGCCAGCAGCTCCTATGGAGATACGCAGTATTTT. It translates to CASSSYGDTQYF.